The 9 T cell receptor beta chains in this list originate from one sample, sequenced in a study of technical replicates of blood from several donors. The protocol was immunoSEQ multiplex PCR, while the TCRdb copy is restricted to in-frame clones and leaves out a portion. Of around 79,000 clones listed, 94% are singletons. Sequencing used T cells isolated from PBMCs. The receptors come from a human donor in good health.

The genes are TRBV7-9 and TRBJ2-2; D gene ambiguous. The CDR3 runs 14 residues. Trimming shortened V by 1 base and J by 4 bases, and 7 bases separated the two germline ends. Per the germline V gene, CDR1 is SEHNR and CDR2 is FQNEAQ (reference sequence). This CDR3 reads CASSLVTSTGELFF. The CDR3 DNA reads as TGTGCCAGCAGCTTAGTTACGAGCACCGGGGAGCTGTTTTTT.

The sample holds one count of this clone. The J gene is TRBJ1-1, the V gene TRBV15, with D perhaps TRBD1 (5 bases). The CDR3 length is 15 residues. The V gene lost 1 base and the J gene lost 1 base, with 10 bases spanning the gap. CDR1 is LNHNV, CDR2 YYDKDF, per germline (reference sequence). The CDR3 sequence is CATSRVPRANTEAFF. In DNA form, the CDR3 reads TGTGCCACCAGCAGAGTGCCCAGGGCGAACACTGAAGCTTTCTTT.

The rearrangement uses TRBV27 and TRBJ1-4; 7 nucleotides line up with TRBD1. The CDR3 loop spans 16 amino acids. J was trimmed by 0 bases and V by 5 bases; bases with no gene match: 6. Looked up from germline, CDR1 is MNHEY and CDR2 is SMNVEV (reference sequence). CDR3 sequence (DNA): TGTGCCAGCAGTGATACAGGGGAAGCAACTAATGAAAAACTGTTTTTT. Translation: CASSDTGEATNEKLFF.

The table lists this clone with a count of one. The chain uses TRBV12-5 and TRBJ1-1; 7 bases are shared with TRBD1. This CDR3 region has 13 residues. Germline V gene sequence: CDR1 LGHNT, CDR2 FRNRAP. The V and J ends lost 5 bases and 8 bases, in that order; junction bases with no gene match: 8. The CDR3 reads CASGTTGTAEAFF. Here the CDR3 DNA reads TGTGCTAGTGGTACTACTGGGACAGCCGAAGCTTTCTTT. Full variable domain (rest looked up from reference TRBV12-5 and TRBJ1-1): DARVTQTPRHKVTEMGQEVTMRCQPILGHNTVFWYRQTMMQGLELLAYFRNRAPLDDSGMPKDRFSAEMPDATLATLKIQPSEPRDSAVYFCASGTTGTAEAFFGQGTRLTVV.

V is TRBV30 and J is TRBJ1-1; perhaps TRBD1 as D (5 bases). The V end was cut by 2 bases, the J end by 1 base, with 8 bases between. This CDR3 region has 13 residues. The germline CDR1 and CDR2 sequences are GTSNPN and SVGIG (reference sequence). The CDR3 nucleotides read TGTGCCTGGAGTCTGACAGCGAACACTGAAGCTTTCTTT. The encoded protein is CAWSLTANTEAFF.

The V gene is TRBV4-1, the J gene TRBJ2-7, with TRBD1 identical over 10 bases. After removal of 3 bases from V and 6 bases from J, the junction contained 11 bases not matched to a gene. The CDR3 covers 16 residues. The germline V gene has CDR1 MGHRA and CDR2 YSYEKL. CDR3 protein: CASSQEDRGPFIEQYF. In DNA, the CDR3 is TGCGCCAGCAGCCAGGAAGACAGGGGGCCGTTTATCGAGCAGTACTTC.

Here the CDR3 reads CASSAVAVDEQFF. CDR3 in DNA: TGTGCCAGCAGCGCAGTAGCGGTAGATGAGCAGTTCTTC. This rearrangement joins TRBV9 to TRBJ2-1, with TRBD2 as a possible D gene (6 bases). In germline, CDR1 is SGDLS, CDR2 YYNGEE. Trimming cost V 3 bases and J 8 bases, with 12 bases left between them. The CDR3 is 13 amino acids.

This chain uses TRBV7-2 with TRBJ2-3; D is ambiguous. Germline lookup yields CDR1 SGHTA and CDR2 FQGNSA. The CDR3 has 12 residues. Deletions cut 3 bases from V and 13 bases from J, with 14 bases between. This chain's CDR3 is CASSFALESKYF. The CDR3 DNA is TGTGCCAGCAGCTTCGCGTTGGAGTCAAAGTATTTT.

This clone showed up just once. As DNA, the CDR3 is TGTGCCAGCAGCTTGGGACATAGCAATCAGCCCCAGCATTTT. Its protein product is CASSLGHSNQPQHF. The chain joins TRBV11-2 to TRBJ1-5; possibly TRBD1 for D (6 bases). The V gene lost 3 bases and the J gene lost 0 bases, with 6 bases spanning the gap. CDR3 length: 14 residues. CDR1 SGHAT and CDR2 FQNNGV come from the germline V gene.